This TCR beta chain was sequenced for a study of vaccination and CD4 T cells after COVID-19. About the study: Convalescent donors were composed of six males and four females, of whom two were Hispanic.

The V gene end was trimmed by 6 bases and the J gene end by 6 bases; junction bases not matched to a gene: 2. CDR3 length: 13 amino acids. CDR1 is MNHNS, CDR2 SASEGT, per germline. In this sample, this clonotype turned up a few times. Its antigen is unknown. Treatment described: roughly 11-day PBMC culture with coronavirus spike peptide pools or control peptides (ViraFEST assay). The ViraFEST method relied on peptide pools to expand antigen-specific T cells, followed by TCR sequencing. The study sequenced cultured CD4+ T cell DNA using the Oncomine TCR Beta short-read assay. Cultured CD4+ T cells yielded the extracted genomic DNA. MiXCR, run by TCRdb on the PCR reads, gives a single entry per CDR3 protein. Among about 20,000 distinct CDR3 sequences listed, around half were seen once.

J is TRBJ1-6 and V is TRBV6-1, with 7 bases identical to TRBD1. The receptor comes from a human donor who had recovered from COVID-19. The specimen comprised CD4+ T cells from blood, cultured in vitro, sampled before SARS-CoV-2 vaccination. CDR3 in DNA: TGTGCCAGCAGACAGGGGATTAATTCACCCCTCCACTTT. This sequence encodes CASRQGINSPLHF.